The rows below give T cell receptor beta chains drawn from one sample of a study of T cell responses to AZD1222 COVID-19 vaccine. Method: immunoSEQ multiplex PCR; TCRdb's copy keeps in-frame clones and lacks some. Of about 140,000 clones listed, 91% are singletons. The material sequenced was peripheral blood, taken 28 days after the second dose of the MenACWY control vaccine. These receptor sequences come from an adult who received the MenACWY meningococcal vaccine as a control. Each CDR3 is given with its conserved first and last residue. The D gene is left open where the match is weak. Clone size is not always given. Where it is, it says once, few, many or a class for expanded clones.

CDR3 protein: CASSLKAEAFF
CDR3 DNA: TGTGCCAGCAGTTTAAAGGCTGAAGCTTTCTTT
J gene: TRBJ1-1
clone size: .
D gene: .
V gene: TRBV12-3/TRBV12-4

CDR3 protein: CASSIEGYGYTF
CDR3 DNA: TGTGCCAGTAGTATAGAGGGCTATGGCTACACCTTC
J gene: TRBJ1-2
clone size: .
D gene: .
V gene: TRBV19

CDR3 protein: CSVETGSYGYTF
CDR3 DNA: TGCAGCGTTGAGACAGGGAGCTATGGCTACACCTTC
J gene: TRBJ1-2
clone size: .
D gene: TRBD1
V gene: TRBV29-1

CDR3 protein: CATSGTGRSYNEQFF
CDR3 DNA: TGTGCCACCAGTGGGACAGGGCGCTCCTACAATGAGCAGTTCTTC
J gene: TRBJ2-1
clone size: .
D gene: TRBD1
V gene: TRBV15

CDR3 protein: CATSSGGGTVFLTGELFF
CDR3 DNA: TGTGCCACCAGTTCCGGCGGGGGGACAGTCTTCCTTACCGGGGAGCTGTTTTTT
J gene: TRBJ2-2
clone size: .
D gene: .
V gene: TRBV24-1

CDR3 protein: CASSPRLAGGTDTQYF
CDR3 DNA: TGTGCCAGCTCACCCCGACTAGCGGGGGGTACAGATACGCAGTATTTT
J gene: TRBJ2-3
clone size: .
D gene: TRBD2
V gene: TRBV18

CDR3 protein: CASSLILNEQFF
CDR3 DNA: TGTGCCAGCAGCTTAATTTTGAATGAGCAGTTCTTC
J gene: TRBJ2-1
clone size: .
D gene: .
V gene: TRBV7-9

CDR3 protein: CASRQGSNQPQHF
CDR3 DNA: TGCGCCAGCAGACAGGGGAGCAATCAGCCCCAGCATTTT
J gene: TRBJ1-5
clone size: .
D gene: TRBD1
V gene: TRBV5-1

CDR3 protein: CSASQVQGVMNTEAFF
CDR3 DNA: TGCAGTGCTAGTCAGGTCCAGGGGGTGATGAACACTGAAGCTTTCTTT
J gene: TRBJ1-1
clone size: .
D gene: TRBD1
V gene: TRBV20-1

CDR3 protein: CASSLIRGYEAFF
CDR3 DNA: TGTGCCAGCAGTTTAATTCGGGGTTATGAAGCTTTCTTT
J gene: TRBJ1-1
clone size: .
D gene: .
V gene: TRBV27

CDR3 protein: CASSWHTQYF
CDR3 DNA: TGTGCCAGCAGCTGGCATACGCAGTATTTT
J gene: TRBJ2-3
clone size: .
D gene: .
V gene: TRBV25-1

CDR3 protein: CASSSTAQGSNQPQHF
CDR3 DNA: TGTGCCAGCAGCTCAACAGCGCAGGGAAGCAATCAGCCCCAGCATTTT
J gene: TRBJ1-5
clone size: .
D gene: .
V gene: TRBV7-6

CDR3 protein: CASSQNRGDSNQPQHF
CDR3 DNA: TGTGCCAGCTCACAGAATCGGGGGGATAGCAATCAGCCCCAGCATTTT
J gene: TRBJ1-5
clone size: .
D gene: .
V gene: TRBV18

CDR3 protein: CASSKETGGEQYF
CDR3 DNA: TGTGCCAGCAGTAAAGAGACAGGGGGTGAGCAGTACTTC
J gene: TRBJ2-7
clone size: .
D gene: TRBD1
V gene: TRBV27

CDR3 protein: CASSYSRQGEETQYF
CDR3 DNA: TGTGCCAGCAGTTACTCTCGACAGGGGGAAGAGACCCAGTACTTC
J gene: TRBJ2-5
clone size: .
D gene: TRBD1
V gene: TRBV6-5

CDR3 protein: CASSTDVNRQHF
CDR3 DNA: TGTGCCAGCAGTACGGACGTCAACCGCCAGCATTTT
J gene: TRBJ1-5
clone size: .
D gene: .
V gene: TRBV28

CDR3 protein: CASRPGTGLTEAFF
CDR3 DNA: TGTGCCAGCAGGCCCGGGACGGGGCTCACTGAAGCTTTCTTT
J gene: TRBJ1-1
clone size: .
D gene: .
V gene: TRBV6-5

CDR3 protein: CASGTGIAGELFF
CDR3 DNA: TGTGCCAGCGGGACAGGGATCGCCGGGGAGCTGTTTTTT
J gene: TRBJ2-2
clone size: .
D gene: TRBD1
V gene: TRBV11-3

CDR3 protein: CASSIGATVYNEQFF
CDR3 DNA: TGTGCCAGTAGTATAGGGGCTACGGTCTACAATGAGCAGTTCTTC
J gene: TRBJ2-1
clone size: .
D gene: .
V gene: TRBV19

CDR3 protein: CASRWAQQTDQPQHF
CDR3 DNA: TGTGCCAGTAGGTGGGCGCAGCAGACTGATCAGCCCCAGCATTTT
J gene: TRBJ1-5
clone size: .
D gene: .
V gene: TRBV19

CDR3 protein: CASTVGAPNYGYTF
CDR3 DNA: TGTGCCAGCACGGTGGGGGCGCCGAACTATGGCTACACCTTC
J gene: TRBJ1-2
clone size: .
D gene: .
V gene: TRBV6-5

CDR3 protein: CASSYLGRVNTEAFF
CDR3 DNA: TGTGCCAGCAGCTATCTGGGGCGGGTGAACACTGAAGCTTTCTTT
J gene: TRBJ1-1
clone size: .
D gene: .
V gene: TRBV5-4

CDR3 protein: CASSPRGNSGNTIYF
CDR3 DNA: TGTGCCAGCTCCCCCAGGGGGAACTCTGGAAACACCATATATTTT
J gene: TRBJ1-3
clone size: once
D gene: TRBD1
V gene: TRBV18

CDR3 protein: CSVSVADTEAFF
CDR3 DNA: TGCAGCGTCAGCGTCGCAGACACTGAAGCTTTCTTT
J gene: TRBJ1-1
clone size: .
D gene: .
V gene: TRBV29-1

CDR3 protein: CASSLRTSGGGLVGEQYF
CDR3 DNA: TGTGCCAGCAGCCTCCGGACTAGCGGGGGTGGATTAGTGGGGGAGCAGTACTTC
J gene: TRBJ2-7
clone size: .
D gene: TRBD2
V gene: TRBV7-8

CDR3 protein: CASSQGRDQTQYF
CDR3 DNA: TGTGCCAGCTCACAAGGGAGGGACCAGACCCAGTACTTC
J gene: TRBJ2-5
clone size: .
D gene: TRBD2
V gene: TRBV18

CDR3 protein: CASSQEASGNTDTQYF
CDR3 DNA: TGCGCCAGCAGCCAAGAAGCTAGCGGGAACACAGATACGCAGTATTTT
J gene: TRBJ2-3
clone size: once
D gene: TRBD2
V gene: TRBV4-3

CDR3 protein: CASSIPGGDTQYF
CDR3 DNA: TGTGCCAGTAGCATACCGGGAGGAGATACGCAGTATTTT
J gene: TRBJ2-3
clone size: .
D gene: TRBD2
V gene: TRBV19

CDR3 protein: CASSPGTGYYEQYF
CDR3 DNA: TGCGCCAGCAGTCCCGGGACAGGGTACTACGAGCAGTACTTC
J gene: TRBJ2-7
clone size: .
D gene: TRBD1
V gene: TRBV10-2

CDR3 protein: CASSPRTAYNEQFF
CDR3 DNA: TGTGCCAGCAGCCCGAGGACGGCCTACAATGAGCAGTTCTTC
J gene: TRBJ2-1
clone size: .
D gene: .
V gene: TRBV3-1/TRBV3-2

CDR3 protein: CASSASGGAHEQFF
CDR3 DNA: TGTGCCAGCAGTGCTAGCGGGGGGGCCCATGAGCAGTTCTTC
J gene: TRBJ2-1
clone size: once
D gene: TRBD2
V gene: TRBV6-4

CDR3 protein: CASSKDSYNQPQHF
CDR3 DNA: TGTGCCAGCAGTAAAGACAGTTACAATCAGCCCCAGCATTTT
J gene: TRBJ1-5
clone size: .
D gene: .
V gene: TRBV2

CDR3 protein: CASSLSRGRGIWETQYF
CDR3 DNA: TGTGCCAGCAGTTTATCCCGAGGGCGGGGGATCTGGGAGACCCAGTACTTC
J gene: TRBJ2-5
clone size: .
D gene: TRBD2
V gene: TRBV27

CDR3 protein: CASSRDRGQYF
CDR3 DNA: TGTGCCAGCAGTCGGGACAGGGGACAGTACTTC
J gene: TRBJ2-7
clone size: .
D gene: TRBD1
V gene: TRBV6-2/TRBV6-3

CDR3 protein: CATSRSYNEQFF
CDR3 DNA: TGTGCGACTAGCCGATCCTACAATGAGCAGTTCTTC
J gene: TRBJ2-1
clone size: .
D gene: TRBD2
V gene: TRBV19

CDR3 protein: CASSQDLGTGAYNEQFF
CDR3 DNA: TGCGCCAGCAGCCAAGACCTAGGGACAGGGGCCTACAATGAGCAGTTCTTC
J gene: TRBJ2-1
clone size: .
D gene: TRBD1
V gene: TRBV4-3

CDR3 protein: CASSLGKENIQYF
CDR3 DNA: TGTGCCAGCAGCTTGGGCAAAGAAAACATTCAGTACTTC
J gene: TRBJ2-4
clone size: .
D gene: .
V gene: TRBV5-4

CDR3 protein: CASSLGVSGRTDTQYF
CDR3 DNA: TGCGCCAGCAGCTTGGGGGTTAGCGGGCGCACAGATACGCAGTATTTT
J gene: TRBJ2-3
clone size: .
D gene: TRBD2
V gene: TRBV5-1

CDR3 protein: CASSINRDRGPGELFF
CDR3 DNA: TGTGCCAGTAGTATCAACCGGGACAGGGGGCCCGGGGAGCTGTTTTTT
J gene: TRBJ2-2
clone size: once
D gene: TRBD1
V gene: TRBV19

CDR3 protein: CASSLGSAPGAQYF
CDR3 DNA: TGTGCCAGCAGCTTAGGGTCGGCCCCAGGGGCCCAGTACTTC
J gene: TRBJ2-5
clone size: .
D gene: .
V gene: TRBV7-2

CDR3 protein: CASTRLAGDIETQYF
CDR3 DNA: TGTGCCAGCACCCGACTAGCGGGAGATATCGAGACCCAGTACTTC
J gene: TRBJ2-5
clone size: .
D gene: TRBD2
V gene: TRBV6-6

CDR3 protein: CASSLGHNEKLFF
CDR3 DNA: TGTGCCAGCAGCCTGGGACATAATGAAAAACTGTTTTTT
J gene: TRBJ1-4
clone size: .
D gene: .
V gene: TRBV5-4

CDR3 protein: CASSVEGEAFF
CDR3 DNA: TGCGCCAGCAGCGTGGAGGGTGAAGCTTTCTTT
J gene: TRBJ1-1
clone size: .
D gene: .
V gene: TRBV5-1

CDR3 protein: CASSVLAGGEDTQYF
CDR3 DNA: TGTGCCAGCAGCGTACTAGCGGGGGGGGAAGATACGCAGTATTTT
J gene: TRBJ2-3
clone size: .
D gene: TRBD2
V gene: TRBV9

CDR3 protein: CASSERTIRAYEQYF
CDR3 DNA: TGCGCCAGCAGTGAGAGAACGATAAGAGCCTACGAGCAGTACTTC
J gene: TRBJ2-7
clone size: once
D gene: .
V gene: TRBV10-2

CDR3 protein: CASSSQGSQPQHF
CDR3 DNA: TGTGCCAGCAGCTCACAGGGTTCCCAGCCCCAGCATTTT
J gene: TRBJ1-5
clone size: .
D gene: .
V gene: TRBV7-9

CDR3 protein: CASSYTGANTQYF
CDR3 DNA: TGTGCCAGCAGTTACACAGGGGCGAATACGCAGTATTTT
J gene: TRBJ2-3
clone size: once
D gene: TRBD1
V gene: TRBV6-5

CDR3 protein: CATSDPRVDEKLFF
CDR3 DNA: TGTGCCACCAGTGACCCACGAGTGGATGAAAAACTGTTTTTT
J gene: TRBJ1-4
clone size: .
D gene: .
V gene: TRBV24-1

CDR3 protein: CASSYGVRSANTGELFF
CDR3 DNA: TGTGCCAGCAGTTACGGGGTACGGTCCGCGAACACCGGGGAGCTGTTTTTT
J gene: TRBJ2-2
clone size: .
D gene: .
V gene: TRBV6-2/TRBV6-3

CDR3 protein: CASSLAGLYPGELFF
CDR3 DNA: TGTGCCAGCAGCTTAGCGGGGCTGTATCCCGGGGAGCTGTTTTTT
J gene: TRBJ2-2
clone size: .
D gene: .
V gene: TRBV7-8